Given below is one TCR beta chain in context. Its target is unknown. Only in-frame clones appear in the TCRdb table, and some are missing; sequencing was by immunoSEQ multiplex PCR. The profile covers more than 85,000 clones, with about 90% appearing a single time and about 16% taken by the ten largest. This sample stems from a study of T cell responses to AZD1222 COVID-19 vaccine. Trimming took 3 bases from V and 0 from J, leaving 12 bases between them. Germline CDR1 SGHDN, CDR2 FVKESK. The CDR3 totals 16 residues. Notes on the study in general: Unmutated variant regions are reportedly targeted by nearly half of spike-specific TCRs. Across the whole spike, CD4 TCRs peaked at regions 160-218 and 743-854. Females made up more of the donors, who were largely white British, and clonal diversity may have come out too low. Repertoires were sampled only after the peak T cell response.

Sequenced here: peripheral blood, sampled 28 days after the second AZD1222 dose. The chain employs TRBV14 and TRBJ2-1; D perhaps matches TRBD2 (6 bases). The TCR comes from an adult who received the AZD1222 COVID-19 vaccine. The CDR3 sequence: CASSQVRDFSYNEQFF. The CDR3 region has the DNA TGTGCCAGCAGCCAGGTTAGGGACTTCTCCTACAATGAGCAGTTCTTC.